This TCR beta chain was captured by sequencing in a study of blood T cell repertoires in COVID-19. Background on the study: T cells, B-cell-depleted T cells, or PBMCs supplied cDNA or gDNA.

Profiling relied on immunoSEQ multiplex PCR, and the TCRdb table lists in-frame clones only, not all of them. The sample consists of some 170,000 clones, about 76% of them appearing once. Per germline, CDR1 LNHNV and CDR2 YYDKDF (reference sequence). This CDR3 is 15 amino acids long. The V and J ends lost 4 bases and 5 bases, in that order; junction bases with no gene match: 3. This clone was counted once. What was sequenced was peripheral blood. The TCR originated in a woman between 50 and 59 years old with active or convalescent COVID-19. The chain combines TRBV15 with TRBJ2-2; the match to TRBD2 covers 11 bases. CDR3 amino acids: CATSTGLAGTGELFF. Here the CDR3 DNA reads TGTGCCACCAGCACCGGACTAGCGGGTACCGGGGAGCTGTTTTTT.